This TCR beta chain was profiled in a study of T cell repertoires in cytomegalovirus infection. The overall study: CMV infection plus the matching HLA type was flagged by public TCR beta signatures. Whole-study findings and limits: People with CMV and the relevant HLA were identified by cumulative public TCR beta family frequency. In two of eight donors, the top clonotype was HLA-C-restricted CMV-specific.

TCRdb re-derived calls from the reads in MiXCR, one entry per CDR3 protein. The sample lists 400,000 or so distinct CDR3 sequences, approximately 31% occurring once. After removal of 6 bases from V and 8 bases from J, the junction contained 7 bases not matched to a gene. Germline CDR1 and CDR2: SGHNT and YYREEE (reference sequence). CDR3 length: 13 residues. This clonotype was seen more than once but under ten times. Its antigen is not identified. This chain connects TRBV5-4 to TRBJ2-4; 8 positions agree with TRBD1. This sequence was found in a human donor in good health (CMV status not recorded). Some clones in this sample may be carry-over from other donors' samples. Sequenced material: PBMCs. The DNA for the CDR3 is TGTGCCAGCAACCCCGCAGGGGGCTACATTCAGTACTTC. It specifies CASNPAGGYIQYF.